This T cell receptor beta chain was profiled in a study of beta chain features in type 1 diabetes. Sorting of CD4+ naive, central memory, regulatory and stem cell-like memory cells was performed via CD45RO/CCR7/CD25/CD127/CD95/CD27. General study findings and limits: Type 1 diabetes patients had TCRB CDR3s that were shorter (moderately but significantly so) in all four CD4+ subsets. In patients and controls equally, PCR might favor templates that are shorter.

Germline CDR1 and CDR2: SGHRS and YFSETQ. The CDR3 loop spans 15 amino acids. V gave up 2 bases and J gave up 2 bases, with 10 bases separating them. Points on this clone: What it recognizes is unknown.

TCRB transcripts that were expressed got sequenced, as all of the isolated RNA had been reverse transcribed. Measured with immunoSEQ multiplex PCR; TCRdb has only the in-frame clones, and not every one. The sample yields 400,000 or so clones, roughly 12% seen once. The sequence derives from a woman younger than 30 with type 1 diabetes. What was sequenced was naive CD4+ T cells from blood. The chain couples TRBV5-1 to TRBJ2-2; no clear D gene. CDR3 region: CASSFNSPNTGELFF. The CDR3 nucleotides read TGCGCCAGCAGCTTCAACAGCCCTAACACCGGGGAGCTGTTTTTT. Using reference TRBV5-1 and TRBJ2-2 for the parts outside the CDR3, the full variable domain is KAGVTQTPRYLIKTRGQQVTLSCSPISGHRSVSWYQQTPGQGLQFLFEYFSETQRNKGNFPGRFSGRQFSNSRSEMNVSTLELGDSALYLCASSFNSPNTGELFFGEGSRLTVL.